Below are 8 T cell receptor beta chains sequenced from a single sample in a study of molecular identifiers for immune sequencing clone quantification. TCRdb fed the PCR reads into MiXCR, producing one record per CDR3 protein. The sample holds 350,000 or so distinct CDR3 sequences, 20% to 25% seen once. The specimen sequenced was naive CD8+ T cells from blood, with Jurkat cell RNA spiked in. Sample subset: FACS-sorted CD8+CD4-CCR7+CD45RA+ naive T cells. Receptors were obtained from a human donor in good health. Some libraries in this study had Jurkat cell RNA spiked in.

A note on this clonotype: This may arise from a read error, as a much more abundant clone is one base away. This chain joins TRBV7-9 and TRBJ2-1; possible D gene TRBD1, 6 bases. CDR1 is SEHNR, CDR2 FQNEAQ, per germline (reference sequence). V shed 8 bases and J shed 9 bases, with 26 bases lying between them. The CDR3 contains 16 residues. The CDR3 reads CASAISEGVQQGEQFF. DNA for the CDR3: TGTGCCAGCGCCATCTCTGAGGGGGTGCAGCAGGGTGAGCAGTTCTTC.

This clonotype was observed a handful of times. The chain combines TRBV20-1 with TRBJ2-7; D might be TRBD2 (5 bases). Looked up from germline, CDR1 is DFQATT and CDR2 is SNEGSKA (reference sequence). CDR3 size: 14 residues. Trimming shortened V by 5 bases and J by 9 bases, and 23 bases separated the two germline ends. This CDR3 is CSASTDYQLKGQYF. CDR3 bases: TGCAGTGCTTCAACTGACTACCAACTAAAAGGGCAGTACTTC.

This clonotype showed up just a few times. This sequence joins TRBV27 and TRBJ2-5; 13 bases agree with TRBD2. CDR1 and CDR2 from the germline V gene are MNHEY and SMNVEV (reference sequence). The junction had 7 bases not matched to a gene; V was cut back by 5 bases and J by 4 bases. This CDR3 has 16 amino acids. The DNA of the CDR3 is TGTGCCAGCAGTCCACTAGCGGGGGGGCCGGGAGAGACCCAGTACTTC. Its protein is CASSPLAGGPGETQYF.

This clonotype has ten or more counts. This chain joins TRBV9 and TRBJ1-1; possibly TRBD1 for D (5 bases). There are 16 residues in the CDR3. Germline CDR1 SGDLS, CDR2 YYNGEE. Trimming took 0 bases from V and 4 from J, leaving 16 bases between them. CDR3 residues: CASSVDPRVGGTEAFF. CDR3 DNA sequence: TGTGCCAGCAGCGTAGATCCCCGGGTCGGGGGCACTGAAGCTTTCTTT.

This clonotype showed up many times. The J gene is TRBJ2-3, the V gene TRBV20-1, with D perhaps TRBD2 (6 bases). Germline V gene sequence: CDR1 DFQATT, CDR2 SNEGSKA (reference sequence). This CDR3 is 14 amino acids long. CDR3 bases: TGCACCATACCTAGAGGACTAATCACAGATACGCAGTATTTT. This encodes CTIPRGLITDTQYF.

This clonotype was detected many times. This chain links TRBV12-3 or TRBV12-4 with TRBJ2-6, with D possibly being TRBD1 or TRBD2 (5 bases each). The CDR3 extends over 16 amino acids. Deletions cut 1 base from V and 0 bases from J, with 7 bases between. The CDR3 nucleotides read TGTGCCAGCAGTTTAGGGGGGTACTCTGGGGCCAACGTCCTGACTTTC. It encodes CASSLGGYSGANVLTF.

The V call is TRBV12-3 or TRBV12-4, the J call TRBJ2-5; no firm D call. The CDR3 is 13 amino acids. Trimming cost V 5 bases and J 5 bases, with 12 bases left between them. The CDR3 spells CASSHLASETQYF. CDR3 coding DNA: TGTGCCAGCAGTCACCTTGCCTCGGAGACCCAGTACTTC.

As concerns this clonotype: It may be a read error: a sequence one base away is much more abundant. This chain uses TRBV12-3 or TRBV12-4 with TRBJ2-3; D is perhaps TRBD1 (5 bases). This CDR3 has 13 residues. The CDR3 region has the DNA TGTGCCAGCAGTTTCTTGGGGCTAGATACGCAGTGTTTT. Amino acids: CASSFLGLDTQCF.